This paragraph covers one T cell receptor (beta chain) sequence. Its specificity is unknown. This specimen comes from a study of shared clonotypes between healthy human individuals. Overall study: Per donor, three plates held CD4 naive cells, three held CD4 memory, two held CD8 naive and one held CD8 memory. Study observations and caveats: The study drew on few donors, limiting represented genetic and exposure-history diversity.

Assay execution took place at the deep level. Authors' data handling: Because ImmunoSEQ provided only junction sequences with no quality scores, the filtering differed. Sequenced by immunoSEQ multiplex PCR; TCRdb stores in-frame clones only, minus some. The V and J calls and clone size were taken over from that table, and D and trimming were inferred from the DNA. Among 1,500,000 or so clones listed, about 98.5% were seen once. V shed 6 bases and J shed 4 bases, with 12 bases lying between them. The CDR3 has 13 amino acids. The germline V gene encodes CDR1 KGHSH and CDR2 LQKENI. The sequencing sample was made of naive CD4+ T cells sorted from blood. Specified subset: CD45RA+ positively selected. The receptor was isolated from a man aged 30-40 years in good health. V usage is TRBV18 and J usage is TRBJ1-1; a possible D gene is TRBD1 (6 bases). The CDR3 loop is CASSPGTSTEAFF. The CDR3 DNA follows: TGTGCCAGCTCTCCAGGGACAAGCACTGAAGCTTTCTTT.